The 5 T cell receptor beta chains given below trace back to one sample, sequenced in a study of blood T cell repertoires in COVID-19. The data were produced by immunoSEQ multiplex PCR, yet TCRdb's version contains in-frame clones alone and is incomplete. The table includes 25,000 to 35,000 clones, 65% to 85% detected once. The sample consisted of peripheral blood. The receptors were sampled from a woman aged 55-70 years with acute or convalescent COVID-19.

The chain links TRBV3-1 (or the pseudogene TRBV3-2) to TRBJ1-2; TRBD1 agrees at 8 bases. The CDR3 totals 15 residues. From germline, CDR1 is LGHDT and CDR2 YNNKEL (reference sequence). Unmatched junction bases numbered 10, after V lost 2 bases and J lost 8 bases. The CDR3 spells CASSQTSGTGTGYTF. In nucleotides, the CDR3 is TGTGCCAGCAGCCAAACGTCCGGGACAGGCACAGGCTACACCTTC.

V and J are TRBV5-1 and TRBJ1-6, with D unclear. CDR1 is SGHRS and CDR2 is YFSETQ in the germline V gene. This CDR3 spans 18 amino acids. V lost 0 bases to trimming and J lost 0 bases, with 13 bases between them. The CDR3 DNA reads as TGCGCCAGCAGCTTGGCCAGCGGATTTGGCTCCTATAATTCACCCCTCCACTTT. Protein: CASSLASGFGSYNSPLHF.

In DNA, the CDR3 is TGTGCCAGCTCACATGGGACAGGCGGCACAGATACGCAGTATTTT. This codes for CASSHGTGGTDTQYF. The chain joins TRBV18 to TRBJ2-3; 8 bases match TRBD1. After removal of 4 bases from V and 1 base from J, the junction contained 4 bases not matched to a gene. Looked up from germline, CDR1 is KGHSH and CDR2 is LQKENI. The CDR3 consists of 15 residues.

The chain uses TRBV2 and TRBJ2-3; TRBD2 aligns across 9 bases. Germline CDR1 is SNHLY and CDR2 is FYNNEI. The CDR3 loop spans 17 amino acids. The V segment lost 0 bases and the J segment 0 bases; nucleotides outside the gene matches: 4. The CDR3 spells CASSEAFSGGSTDTQYF. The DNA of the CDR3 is TGTGCCAGCAGTGAAGCATTTAGCGGGGGAAGCACAGATACGCAGTATTTT. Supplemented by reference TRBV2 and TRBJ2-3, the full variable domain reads EPEVTQTPSHQVTQMGQEVILRCVPISNHLYFYWYRQILGQKVEFLVSFYNNEISEKSEIFDDQFSVERPDGSNFTLKIRSTKLEDSAMYFCASSEAFSGGSTDTQYFGPGTRLTVL.

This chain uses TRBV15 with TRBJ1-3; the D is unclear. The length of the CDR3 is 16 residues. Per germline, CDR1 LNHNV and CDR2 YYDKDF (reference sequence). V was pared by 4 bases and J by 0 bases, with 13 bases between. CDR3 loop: CATSTGRAHSGNTIYF. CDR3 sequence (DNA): TGTGCCACCAGCACCGGTAGAGCTCACTCTGGAAACACCATATATTTT.